The 32 T cell receptor beta chains reported below all come from one sample, sequenced in a study of blood T cell repertoires in COVID-19. Sequencing was performed with immunoSEQ multiplex PCR; in TCRdb, only in-frame clones are kept and a portion is missing. Of around 440,000 clones in the sample, roughly 88% were seen once. Specimen: peripheral blood. The receptors shown here come from a woman between 50 and 59 years old with COVID-19, enrolled during active disease.

The CDR3 protein is CSVSSGANVLTF. The DNA for the CDR3 is TGCAGCGTCAGCTCTGGGGCCAACGTCCTGACTTTC. The genes are TRBV29-1 and TRBJ2-6, with no clear D. The CDR3 has 12 residues. V gave up 6 bases and J gave up 0 bases, with 3 bases separating them. The V gene's germline CDR1 is SQVTM and CDR2 ANQGSEA.

The chain recombines TRBV2 with TRBJ1-3; weak D call: TRBD1 (5 bases). V gave up 6 bases and J gave up 4 bases, with 13 bases separating them. Per the germline V gene, CDR1 is SNHLY and CDR2 is FYNNEI. The CDR3 runs 14 residues. CDR3 in amino acids: CASRSRGLGNTIYF. CDR3 coding DNA: TGTGCCAGCAGGTCAAGGGGTCTGGGAAACACCATATATTTT.

J is TRBJ2-1 and V is TRBV11-3, with D perhaps matching TRBD1 (6 bases). The CDR3 runs 13 residues. Germline assignment: CDR1 SGHNT and CDR2 YENEEA. Trimming stripped 5 bases from V and 2 bases from J, with 7 bases between. The CDR3 DNA sequence: TGTGCCAGCAGCGGGGGCCCCTACAATGAGCAGTTCTTC. It translates to CASSGGPYNEQFF.

The gene calls are TRBV11-2 and TRBJ2-7; TRBD1 matches at 8 bases. Germline-derived CDR1 and CDR2 are SGHAT and FQNNGV. There are 13 residues in the CDR3. Unmatched junction bases numbered 8, after V lost 4 bases and J lost 9 bases. The CDR3 spells CASSSRDGTGQYF. DNA for the CDR3: TGTGCCAGCAGCTCCCGGGACGGGACAGGGCAGTACTTC. The complete variable domain, with remaining parts taken from reference TRBV11-2 and TRBJ2-7, reads EAGVAQSPRYKIIEKRQSVAFWCNPISGHATLYWYQQILGQGPKLLIQFQNNGVVDDSQLPKDRFSAERLKGVDSTLKIQPAKLEDSAVYLCASSSRDGTGQYFGPGTRLTVT.

V is TRBV11-2 and J is TRBJ2-3, with D possibly being TRBD1 (6 bases). Trimming removed 10 bases from V and 0 bases from J, with 11 bases in between. The length of the CDR3 is 13 residues. From germline, CDR1 is SGHAT and CDR2 FQNNGV. The CDR3 is CATPGGSTDTQYF. The CDR3 bases are TGTGCCACCCCTGGGGGCAGCACAGATACGCAGTATTTT.

In nucleotides, the CDR3 is TGTGCCAGCAGTGTCAGACAGGGGGCGCCCGAGCAGTACTTC. Protein: CASSVRQGAPEQYF. V is TRBV28 and J is TRBJ2-7; 10 bases align to TRBD1. J gave up 6 bases and V 5 bases, and 7 bases lay outside the gene matches. From germline, CDR1 is MDHEN and CDR2 SYDVKM. This CDR3 has 14 residues.

V gene TRBV27 combines with J gene TRBJ2-1; D remains ambiguous. The CDR3 runs 16 residues. Germline V gene lookup returns CDR1 MNHEY and CDR2 SMNVEV (reference sequence). V gave up 0 bases and J gave up 0 bases, with 9 bases separating them. This CDR3 is CASSLSISRSYNEQFF. Here the CDR3 DNA reads TGTGCCAGCAGTTTATCGATCAGTCGCTCCTACAATGAGCAGTTCTTC.

The chain carries TRBV24-1 and TRBJ1-2; 9 positions agree with TRBD1. V was clipped by 0 bases and J by 8 bases; unmatched bases: 9. CDR3 length: 16 residues. Per the germline V gene, CDR1 is KGHDR and CDR2 is SFDVKD. The CDR3 sequence is CATSDLIPQGAGGYTF. DNA for the CDR3: TGTGCCACCAGTGATTTGATCCCACAGGGGGCGGGGGGCTACACCTTC.

The chain has TRBV5-1 and TRBJ1-2; weak D call: TRBD1 (6 bases). The CDR3 extends over 13 amino acids. Trimming cost V 4 bases and J 7 bases, with 14 bases left between them. Germline-derived CDR1 and CDR2 are SGHRS and YFSETQ. Here the CDR3 DNA reads TGCGCCAGCAGCCCACAGGGTGGTAGTGGCTACACCTTC. Translating it yields CASSPQGGSGYTF. The variable domain in full, completed from reference TRBV5-1 and TRBJ1-2, reads KAGVTQTPRYLIKTRGQQVTLSCSPISGHRSVSWYQQTPGQGLQFLFEYFSETQRNKGNFPGRFSGRQFSNSRSEMNVSTLELGDSALYLCASSPQGGSGYTFGSGTRLTVV.

The chain combines TRBV4-1 with TRBJ2-1, with 8 bases identical to TRBD2. Germline V CDR1 and CDR2: MGHRA, YSYEKL. This CDR3 spans 16 amino acids. V gave up 2 bases and J gave up 3 bases; unmatched junction bases: 6. CDR3 DNA: TGCGCCAGCAGCCAACGGGAGCGGGGGAACTACAATGAGCAGTTCTTC. Translation gives CASSQRERGNYNEQFF.

The CDR3 nucleotides read TGTGCCAGCAGTTTGACAGTTCCCCACAATGAGCAGTTCTTC. This sequence encodes CASSLTVPHNEQFF. This chain joins TRBV27 and TRBJ2-1, with D maybe TRBD1 (5 bases). Germline V gives CDR1 MNHEY, CDR2 SMNVEV (reference sequence). V gave up 3 bases and J gave up 5 bases, with 11 bases separating them. This CDR3 spans 14 amino acids.

This clone appeared once. DNA of the CDR3: TGTGCCAGCAGTTTCCAAACAGGGCCGAAAGACAATGAGCAGTTCTTC. It yields the protein CASSFQTGPKDNEQFF. This sequence joins TRBV28 and TRBJ2-1; D might be TRBD1 (6 bases). Germline CDR1 is MDHEN and CDR2 is SYDVKM. CDR3 length: 16 residues. The germline V and J ends were trimmed by 3 bases and 5 bases, with 17 bases remaining between them.

The rearrangement joins TRBV10-3 to TRBJ1-1; tentative D call: TRBD1 (5 bases). From germline, CDR1 is ENHRY and CDR2 SYGVKD. Trimming cost V 6 bases and J 1 base, with 6 bases left between them. The CDR3 is 12 amino acids. CDR3 loop: CAISRANTEAFF. The CDR3 nucleotides read TGTGCCATCAGCAGGGCGAACACTGAAGCTTTCTTT.

The V call is TRBV19, the J call TRBJ1-1, with TRBD1 as a possible D gene (6 bases). The CDR3 loop spans 14 amino acids. The V and J ends lost 2 bases and 7 bases respectively, with 14 bases between them. Looked up from germline, CDR1 is LNHDA and CDR2 is SQIVND (reference sequence). Written as DNA, the CDR3 is TGTGCCAGTAGTATACCCGGACAGATCCTTGAAGCTTTCTTT. The encoded protein is CASSIPGQILEAFF.

This chain connects TRBV11-2 to TRBJ2-1; D is possibly TRBD1 (6 bases). The CDR3 sequence is 17 residues long. Between the trimmed V and J ends, which lost 0 bases and 12 bases, there was a span of 24 bases. CDR1 and CDR2 from the germline V gene are SGHAT and FQNNGV. The CDR3 DNA is TGTGCCAGCAGCTTAGAGACCCCCCGAGACAGGAATGGTGGGCAGTTCTTC. Translating gives CASSLETPRDRNGGQFF.

This chain uses TRBV30 with TRBJ2-5, with 12 positions matching TRBD2. There are 13 residues in the CDR3. Germline V CDR1 and CDR2: GTSNPN, SVGIG (reference sequence). Germline trimming cut 7 bases from V and 4 bases from J; bases unmatched to any gene: 4. DNA for the CDR3: TGTGCCTCACTAGCGGGGGGTCTAGAGACCCAGTACTTC. It yields the protein CASLAGGLETQYF.

This chain links TRBV6-1 with TRBJ2-7; D may be TRBD1 (7 bases). Germline V gives CDR1 MNHNS, CDR2 SASEGT. Trimming left V 3 bases short and J 6 bases short, with 12 bases between. The CDR3 loop spans 13 amino acids. The CDR3 nucleotides are TGTGCCAGCAGTGAGTACAGGGGAGGCGAGCAGTACTTC. This codes for CASSEYRGGEQYF.

The genes are TRBV7-9 and TRBJ2-4; perhaps TRBD2 as D (6 bases). V was pared by 1 base and J by 5 bases, with 9 bases between. The CDR3 is 14 amino acids. Germline V gene lookup returns CDR1 SEHNR and CDR2 FQNEAQ (reference sequence). CDR3 nucleotide sequence: TGTGCCAGCAGCTTAGGGGAGGAGGAAAACATTCAGTACTTC. The encoded protein is CASSLGEEENIQYF.

The gene calls are TRBV30 and TRBJ1-1, with D tentatively TRBD1 (6 bases). The length of the CDR3 is 12 residues. Trimming removed 1 base from V and 10 bases from J, with 13 bases in between. Germline assignment: CDR1 GTSNPN and CDR2 SVGIG (reference sequence). In nucleotides, the CDR3 is TGTGCCTGGAGTGGAACAGGGATTACAGCTTTCTTT. It yields the protein CAWSGTGITAFF. Complete variable domain (other parts from reference TRBV30 and TRBJ1-1): SQTIHQWPATLVQPVGSPLSLECTVEGTSNPNLYWYRQAAGRGLQLLFYSVGIGQISSEVPQNLSASRPQDRQFILSSKKLLLSDSGFYLCAWSGTGITAFFGQGTRLTVV.

The rearrangement joins TRBV13 to TRBJ2-7, with 16 bases that match TRBD2. The V gene end was trimmed by 5 bases and the J gene end by 6 bases; junction bases not matched to a gene: 16. CDR1 PRHDT and CDR2 FYEKMQ come from the germline V gene (reference sequence). The CDR3 length is 19 residues. The CDR3 sequence: CASSPRGLAGGRSFSEQYF. The CDR3 DNA sequence: TGTGCCAGCAGCCCAAGGGGACTAGCGGGGGGGCGGTCCTTTAGCGAGCAGTACTTC. The variable domain in full, with the rest retrieved from reference TRBV13 and TRBJ2-7, is AAGVIQSPRHLIKEKRETATLKCYPIPRHDTVYWYQQGPGQDPQFLISFYEKMQSDKGSIPDRFSAQQFSDYHSELNMSSLELGDSALYFCASSPRGLAGGRSFSEQYFGPGTRLTVT.

J is TRBJ2-5 and V is TRBV29-1; maybe TRBD1 (6 bases). Between the trimmed V and J ends, which lost 0 bases and 5 bases, there was a span of 13 bases. CDR1 SQVTM and CDR2 ANQGSEA come from the germline V gene. The CDR3 length is 14 residues. The CDR3 coding sequence is TGCAGCGTTGAAGACCCAGGGCAGGGGGAGACCCAGTACTTC. Amino acid sequence: CSVEDPGQGETQYF.

The chain carries TRBV9 and TRBJ1-2, with D possibly TRBD1 on 5 matching bases. The length of the CDR3 is 15 residues. The V and J ends lost 0 bases and 3 bases respectively, with 12 bases between them. Germline CDR1 reads SGDLS; CDR2 reads YYNGEE. The CDR3 DNA follows: TGTGCCAGCAGCGTAGCAGGCGACAGACACTATGGCTACACCTTC. Its translation is CASSVAGDRHYGYTF.

The rearrangement uses TRBV7-2 and TRBJ2-1; D might be TRBD1 (6 bases). Trimming stripped 5 bases from V and 0 bases from J, with 11 bases between. Germline loops: CDR1 SGHTA, CDR2 FQGNSA. The CDR3 spans 15 residues. The CDR3 sequence: CASSPVDSSYNEQFF. DNA of the CDR3: TGTGCCAGCAGCCCGGTGGACAGCTCCTACAATGAGCAGTTCTTC.

This clone appeared once. The genes are TRBV7-9 and TRBJ2-4, with D perhaps matching TRBD2 (6 bases). V lost 2 bases to trimming and J lost 8 bases, with 13 bases between them. Germline CDR1 and CDR2: SEHNR and FQNEAQ (reference sequence). The CDR3 contains 14 residues. The chain's CDR3 is CASSLSAGRYIQYF. CDR3 in DNA: TGTGCCAGCAGCTTATCGGCAGGGAGGTACATTCAGTACTTC.

This chain joins TRBV19 and TRBJ1-1, with 12 bases fitting TRBD1. The CDR3 is 15 residues long. From germline, CDR1 is LNHDA and CDR2 SQIVND (reference sequence). The J segment lost 5 bases and the V segment lost 7 bases, leaving 8 bases of the junction unmatched. The CDR3, as DNA: TGTGCCAGTACCGGGACAGGGGGCGCGAGGACTGAAGCTTTCTTT. Its protein is CASTGTGGARTEAFF.

The rearrangement joins TRBV11-3 to TRBJ2-1, with 16 nucleotides matching TRBD2. Germline V gives CDR1 SGHNT, CDR2 YENEEA. This CDR3 spans 15 amino acids. V gave up 3 bases and J gave up 15 bases; unmatched junction bases: 8. CDR3 DNA sequence: TGTGCCAGCAGCTTGGGGACTAGCGGGGGGGCGCAGCTGTTCTTC. This encodes CASSLGTSGGAQLFF.

J is TRBJ2-1 and V is TRBV20-1, with D possibly TRBD2 on 5 matching bases. CDR3 size: 11 residues. CDR1 and CDR2 (germline): DFQATT, SNEGSKA (reference sequence). V was shortened by 0 bases and J by 10 bases, with 7 bases between the two germline ends. CDR3 in DNA: TGCAGTGCTAGAGAAGGGAGCGAGCAGTTCTTC. Residues: CSAREGSEQFF.

The chain is built from TRBV19 and TRBJ2-7, with 10 bases identical to TRBD2. CDR3 length equals 14 residues. Germline CDR1 and CDR2: LNHDA and SQIVND (reference sequence). The J segment lost 5 bases and the V segment lost 5 bases, leaving 6 bases of the junction unmatched. This CDR3 reads CASSDSGGLNEQYF. The CDR3 DNA is TGTGCCAGTAGTGATAGCGGGGGGCTGAACGAGCAGTACTTC. Variable domain in full (rest from reference TRBV19 and TRBJ2-7): DGGITQSPKYLFRKEGQNVTLSCEQNLNHDAMYWYRQDPGQGLRLIYYSQIVNDFQKGDIAEGYSVSREKKESFPLTVTSAQKNPTAFYLCASSDSGGLNEQYFGPGTRLTVT.

The chain links TRBV2 to TRBJ2-7, with 8 nucleotides matching TRBD2. Germline trimming cut 1 base from V and 7 bases from J; bases unmatched to any gene: 9. This CDR3 region has 15 residues. Germline V gives CDR1 SNHLY, CDR2 FYNNEI. The CDR3 nucleotides read TGTGCCAGCAGTGAAGGTTCGCGGGGGGCGCAAGAGCAGTACTTC. Translated: CASSEGSRGAQEQYF.

J is TRBJ1-2 and V is TRBV19; D might be TRBD1 (5 bases). The CDR3 contains 14 residues. The germline gives CDR1 LNHDA, CDR2 SQIVND (reference sequence). Trimming pared 5 bases from V and 3 bases from J, leaving 13 bases between. CDR3 in amino acids: CASSLGGTYYGYTF. CDR3 nucleotide sequence: TGTGCCAGTAGTCTCGGGGGGACTTACTATGGCTACACCTTC.

This clone showed up just once. The rearrangement joins TRBV25-1 to TRBJ2-7; maybe TRBD1 (6 bases). Germline CDR1 reads MGHDK; CDR2 reads SYGVNS. V was shortened by 4 bases and J by 0 bases, with 7 bases between the two germline ends. The CDR3 consists of 13 residues. The CDR3 DNA sequence: TGTGCCAGCAGTGGACAGGTCTCCTACGAGCAGTACTTC. Translated, it gives CASSGQVSYEQYF.

The J gene is TRBJ2-4, the V gene TRBV28; 8 positions agree with TRBD1. The CDR3 totals 15 residues. Germline V gene lookup returns CDR1 MDHEN and CDR2 SYDVKM. V lost 5 bases, J lost 3 bases, and 6 bases stayed unmatched. CDR3 coding DNA: TGTGCCAGCAGTCTCAGGGGGCACGGCAAAAACATTCAGTACTTC. It is translated as CASSLRGHGKNIQYF.